One and the same sample provided the 10 T cell receptor beta chains below, sequenced in a study of cytomegalovirus exposure and HLA in healthy donors. Sequenced by immunoSEQ multiplex PCR; TCRdb stores in-frame clones only, minus some. The sample contains hundreds of thousands of clones, roughly 90% of which appear only once. Sequenced material: PBMCs. Receptors originate from a woman under 30 in good health and CMV-seronegative.

The chain combines TRBV27 with TRBJ2-7; 10 bases fit TRBD2. The J segment lost 7 bases and the V segment lost 6 bases, leaving 15 bases of the junction unmatched. Germline V gene data show CDR1 as MNHEY and CDR2 as SMNVEV (reference sequence). The CDR3 totals 16 residues. CDR3 coding DNA: TGTGCCAGCAGCCCTGTCCAGCTAGCGGGAGTCGGAGAGCAGTACTTC. It specifies CASSPVQLAGVGEQYF.

This chain connects TRBV4-1 to TRBJ1-2, with D perhaps TRBD1 (5 bases). This CDR3 region has 15 residues. Germline CDR1 is MGHRA and CDR2 is YSYEKL. The V gene lost 1 base and the J gene lost 8 bases, with 17 bases spanning the gap. The CDR3 spells CASSQGPGGSGGYTF. CDR3 DNA: TGCGCCAGCAGCCAAGGGCCCGGGGGATCCGGAGGCTACACCTTC.

V usage is TRBV29-1 and J usage is TRBJ2-7, with a weak D call TRBD2 (5 bases). This CDR3 spans 13 amino acids. V lost 4 bases to trimming and J lost 0 bases, with 10 bases between them. Per the germline V gene, CDR1 is SQVTM and CDR2 is ANQGSEA. CDR3: CSVAVGSSYEQYF. In nucleotides, the CDR3 is TGCAGCGTTGCAGTGGGGAGCTCCTACGAGCAGTACTTC.

The J gene is TRBJ2-3, the V gene TRBV7-2; D unresolved. The CDR3 consists of 13 residues. CDR1 is SGHTA, CDR2 FQGNSA, per germline. V was cut by 0 bases and J by 3 bases, with 4 bases left in between. The DNA for the CDR3 is TGTGCCAGCAGCTTAGCTCGTACAGATACGCAGTATTTT. It codes for CASSLARTDTQYF.

This chain's CDR3 is CASSLGMTANYGYTF. CDR3 coding DNA: TGCGCCAGCAGCTTGGGTATGACAGCTAACTATGGCTACACCTTC. V gene TRBV5-1 combines with J gene TRBJ1-2; possible D gene TRBD1, 5 bases. V was shortened by 0 bases and J by 0 bases, with 9 bases between the two germline ends. The germline gives CDR1 SGHRS, CDR2 YFSETQ. The CDR3 runs to 15 residues. The full variable domain, rest sourced from reference TRBV5-1 and TRBJ1-2, is KAGVTQTPRYLIKTRGQQVTLSCSPISGHRSVSWYQQTPGQGLQFLFEYFSETQRNKGNFPGRFSGRQFSNSRSEMNVSTLELGDSALYLCASSLGMTANYGYTFGSGTRLTVV.

This clone showed up just once. The chain has TRBV7-7 and TRBJ2-2, with 11 nucleotides matching TRBD1. CDR3 length: 15 residues. The V segment lost 4 bases and the J segment 5 bases; nucleotides outside the gene matches: 3. Per the germline V gene, CDR1 is SSHAT and CDR2 is FNYEAQ (reference sequence). The CDR3 region has the DNA TGTGCCAGCAGCTCAGGGACAGGGGGGACCGGGGAGCTGTTTTTT. It codes for CASSSGTGGTGELFF.

The chain has TRBV2 and TRBJ1-5; tentative D call: TRBD1 (6 bases). Deletions cut 8 bases from V and 5 bases from J, with 19 bases between. The CDR3 runs to 15 residues. Germline V gene sequence: CDR1 SNHLY, CDR2 FYNNEI. The DNA for the CDR3 is TGTGCCAGCGAAGGGAACAGGGTACCGGATCAGCCCCAGCATTTT. Translation: CASEGNRVPDQPQHF. The full variable domain, rest sourced from reference TRBV2 and TRBJ1-5, is EPEVTQTPSHQVTQMGQEVILRCVPISNHLYFYWYRQILGQKVEFLVSFYNNEISEKSEIFDDQFSVERPDGSNFTLKIRSTKLEDSAMYFCASEGNRVPDQPQHFGDGTRLSIL.

The chain recombines TRBV5-6 with TRBJ2-7, with TRBD1 identical over 9 bases. The germline V gene encodes CDR1 SGHDT and CDR2 YYEEEE. V lost 5 bases and J lost 4; bases outside the gene matches: 16. The CDR3 is 17 amino acids. The CDR3 protein is CASRSGTGKLDPYEQYF. The CDR3 nucleotides read TGTGCCAGCAGGAGCGGGACAGGGAAGTTAGACCCATACGAGCAGTACTTC.

The V and J genes are TRBV5-8 and TRBJ2-5; TRBD1 agrees at 7 bases. Germline trimming cut 4 bases from V and 4 bases from J; bases unmatched to any gene: 4. Germline V lookup: CDR1 SGHTS, CDR2 YDEGEE. The CDR3 sequence is 13 residues long. CDR3: CASSLTGSETQYF. The CDR3 nucleotides are TGTGCCAGCAGCCTGACAGGGTCAGAGACCCAGTACTTC.

The chain links TRBV28 to TRBJ1-4; tentatively, D is TRBD1 (6 bases). V gave up 2 bases and J gave up 1 base, with 14 bases separating them. This CDR3 is built from 17 residues. Per the germline V gene, CDR1 is MDHEN and CDR2 is SYDVKM. The CDR3 here is CASSLAGAGITNEKLFF. The CDR3 coding sequence is TGTGCCAGCAGTTTAGCAGGGGCGGGTATAACTAATGAAAAACTGTTTTTT.